This T cell receptor beta chain came from a study of T-cell memory formation after mild COVID-19. Findings and limits, study-wide: Researchers could not confirm that second-wave clones peaking on day 37 targeted SARS-CoV-2.

In germline, CDR1 is SGDLS, CDR2 YYNGEE. V lost 3 bases and J lost 0; bases outside the gene matches: 7. The CDR3 contains 18 residues. With constant-segment primers, 5'RACE yielded cDNA libraries of TCR alpha and TCR beta that carried sample barcodes and UMIs. Via MiXCR, TCRdb re-called the 5' RACE reads, giving one row per CDR3 protein. The table has 150,000 to 200,000 distinct CDR3 sequences, about 22% seen once. A remark on this clonotype: No antigen is known for it.

This TCR was sampled from an adult woman who had mild COVID-19 (a few samples of this study predate the infection). Cell type and time point are not known. Sequenced input: PBMCs or a T cell subset sorted from them (not recorded which). The chain is built from TRBV9 and TRBJ2-3; 13 positions agree with TRBD2. The CDR3 nucleotides are TGTGCCAGCAGCGGGCGACTAGCGGGAGGCCTCAGCACAGATACGCAGTATTTT. Translated: CASSGRLAGGLSTDTQYF.